The subject of this entry is one TCR beta chain. TCRdb's table, derived via immunoSEQ multiplex PCR, lists solely in-frame clones and lacks some. The table lists 55,000 to 75,000 clones, 93% of them singletons. This entry comes from a study of technical replicates of blood from a handful of donors. CDR3 length: 18 residues. CDR1 is SGHVS, CDR2 FNYEAQ, per germline. The ends lost 2 bases at V and 2 bases at J; junction bases unmatched: 14. The sequenced sample was PBMCs. This receptor was identified in a human donor in good health. Some clones in this sample may be carry-over from other donors' samples. This rearrangement joins TRBV7-6 to TRBJ2-5; 7 bases line up with TRBD2. CDR3 bases: TGTGCCAGCAGCTTAATGTCGCTAGCGGTTATTGTTCAAGAGACCCAGTACTTC. Residues: CASSLMSLAVIVQETQYF.